This T cell receptor beta chain originates from a study of T cells in Graves' hyperthyroidism and ophthalmopathy. V dropped 5 bases and J dropped 9; count of bases not matched to a gene: 7. CDR3 length: 13 amino acids. TCR beta CDR3 regions were amplified from RNA. The HTBI primer set served for first-round RT-PCR of the TCR CDR3. TCRdb processed the multiplex PCR reads anew with MiXCR; each CDR3 protein has one entry. Of around 350,000 distinct CDR3 sequences listed, 15% to 17% are singletons. This clonotype was seen a handful of times. J is TRBJ1-5 and V is TRBV12-3 or TRBV12-4; 7 bases line up with TRBD1. This clonotype originated in a woman aged 18-29 years with Graves' hyperthyroidism that later progressed to Graves' ophthalmopathy. Sequencing input: blood. The CDR3 DNA reads as TGTGCCAGCAGTGGGGGACAGCTGTTGCCCCAGCATTTT. Protein: CASSGGQLLPQHF.